The source of this T cell receptor (beta chain) is a study of blood T cell repertoires in COVID-19. Study as a whole: COVID-19 samples, acute and convalescent, were from the United States, Italy and Spain. Sources were T cells, B-cell-depleted T cells, or PBMCs; the material itself was cDNA or gDNA.

The sample holds one count of this clone. In the original workflow: Scientists estimated how many nucleated cells there were by amplifying reference gene primers. Generated by immunoSEQ multiplex PCR, the TCRdb table keeps only in-frame clones and is missing some. V and J calls plus clone size are reproduced from that table; the DNA served to infer D and trimming. Among over 100,000 clones listed, roughly nine tenths were seen once. V was trimmed by 3 bases and J by 1 base, leaving 12 bases between them. The CDR3 is made up of 16 amino acids. CDR1 and CDR2 (germline): LNHDA, SQIVND (reference sequence).

Input material: peripheral blood. The chain has TRBV19 and TRBJ1-4, with a tentative D call TRBD1 (6 bases). This receptor was taken from a man aged 40-55 years with acute or convalescent COVID-19. The CDR3 coding sequence is TGTGCCAGTAGTATGGAGTCGACAGGAACTAATGAAAAACTGTTTTTT. It specifies CASSMESTGTNEKLFF.